One sample yielded the 6 T cell receptor beta chains listed below, sequenced in a study of shared clonotypes between healthy human individuals. This table comes from immunoSEQ multiplex PCR, and its TCRdb copy is limited to in-frame clones, with some not included. Of about 2.2 million clones listed, 85% to 95% were seen once; the top ten hold more than 1.5%. Naive CD8 cells were CD45RO-negative, positively selected for CCR7, excluding terminally differentiated effector memory CD45RA+ cells. The sequencing sample was made of naive CD8+ T cells from PBMCs. These receptors were obtained from a man between 18 and 29 years old in good health. Some clones in this sample may be carry-over from other donors' samples.

The chain recombines TRBV6-1 with TRBJ1-4; no clear D gene. CDR1 and CDR2 (germline): MNHNS, SASEGT. This CDR3 is 14 amino acids long. V dropped 6 bases and J dropped 5 bases, with 13 bases sitting between them. The CDR3 nucleotides are TGTGCCAGCAGAAGACGGAATACAAATGAAAAACTGTTTTTT. This codes for CASRRRNTNEKLFF.

In its sample, this clone was seen once. This sample also contains other DNA sequences that code for the same CDR3. V usage is TRBV27 and J usage is TRBJ2-7; possible D gene TRBD1, 6 bases. Between the trimmed V and J ends, which lost 3 bases and 0 bases, there was a span of 9 bases. Germline V gives CDR1 MNHEY, CDR2 SMNVEV (reference sequence). This CDR3 is built from 14 residues. The CDR3 nucleotides read TGTGCCAGCAGTTTTCAGGGGAGCTCCTACGAGCAGTACTTC. Translation: CASSFQGSSYEQYF.

V gene TRBV27 combines with J gene TRBJ2-7; TRBD2 matches 12 bases. This CDR3 is built from 17 residues. The ends lost 2 bases at V and 3 bases at J; junction bases unmatched: 8. In germline, CDR1 is MNHEY, CDR2 SMNVEV (reference sequence). Written as DNA, the CDR3 is TGTGCCAGCAGTTTACTCCTAGCGGGAGGGATCGGCTACGAGCAGTACTTC. Protein: CASSLLLAGGIGYEQYF.

The chain carries TRBV19 and TRBJ2-7; D gene unclear. Germline values: CDR1 LNHDA, CDR2 SQIVND (reference sequence). The CDR3 is 15 residues long. Deletions cut 6 bases from V and 3 bases from J, with 18 bases between. CDR3 DNA sequence: TGTGCCAGTAGCCTCAGTCCAGGTGTGGGCTACGAGCAGTACTTC. Amino acids: CASSLSPGVGYEQYF.

J is TRBJ1-4 and V is TRBV5-6; TRBD1 matches 8 bases. Trimming removed 4 bases from V and 5 bases from J; junction bases left unmatched: 13. The CDR3 is 17 amino acids. Germline V gene lookup returns CDR1 SGHDT and CDR2 YYEEEE. The CDR3 reads CASSRRDRSEGNEKLFF. CDR3 DNA sequence: TGTGCCAGCAGCCGACGGGACAGGAGTGAGGGAAATGAAAAACTGTTTTTT.

The rearrangement joins TRBV6-7 to TRBJ2-5, with 10 bases lining up with TRBD2. TRBV6-7 has ORF status, its function being uncertain. The CDR3 sequence is 18 residues long. After removal of 5 bases from V and 4 bases from J, the junction contained 16 bases not matched to a gene. The CDR3 bases are TGTGCCAGCAGTCACATAGTTTTCGGGACTAGCGTTCGAGAGACCCAGTACTTC. This gives the protein CASSHIVFGTSVRETQYF.